This T cell receptor beta chain was retrieved from a study of molecular identifiers for immune sequencing clone quantification. For the study at large: In replicates, RNA taken from about 20,000 or 100,000 naive CD8 cells was divided five ways, and four portions underwent sequencing. Overall study findings and caveats: Over 99% of effector molecules, yet under 1% of naive-cell molecules, were held by clones above 20 RNA copies. Researchers reportedly could pick up spiked Jurkat TCR RNA from one cell mixed into one million naive cells.

Bulk TCR libraries used previously described methods and listed TCR primers. One entry per CDR3 protein results from TCRdb running MiXCR on the PCR reads. The table records approximately 54,000 distinct CDR3 sequences, less than 25% of them present only once. Germline V lookup: CDR1 MNHNY, CDR2 SVGAGI (reference sequence). The CDR3 contains 16 residues. The V segment lost 5 bases and the J segment 6 bases; nucleotides outside the gene matches: 9. This clonotype was observed once. Its antigen is currently unknown. This clone may be a read error of a much larger clone one base away. The chain employs TRBV6-6 and TRBJ2-3; 12 bases agree with TRBD1. Sequencing input: naive CD8+ T cells from blood, with Jurkat cell RNA spiked in. Noted subset: FACS-sorted CD8+CD4-CCR7+CD45RA+ naive T cells. This receptor was taken from a human donor in good health. Some libraries in this study had Jurkat cell RNA spiked in. The CDR3 region has the DNA TGTGCCAGCAGTCACGGGGGACAGGGGGCCTGGGATACGCAGTATTTT. This sequence encodes CASSHGGQGAWDTQYF.